This T cell receptor (beta chain) appears in the sequencing data of a study of T cells in Graves' hyperthyroidism and ophthalmopathy. General study points: Most thyroid-expanded clonotypes above 0.001 were also found in blood. Ophthalmopathy and stable hyperthyroidism were told apart by a 13 V-J model.

Participants, patients aged 18 to 65, had newly diagnosed hyperthyroidism with a duration under 2 months. RNA transcripts served as the template for amplifying TCR beta CDR3 regions. Initially, a first-round RT-PCR of the TCR CDR3 employed the HTBI primer set. TCRdb re-called the multiplex PCR reads through MiXCR, storing one row per CDR3 protein. There are hundreds of thousands of distinct CDR3 sequences in the sample; over 11% occur only once, and around 24% lies in the top ten. This clonotype was seen a few times. Antigen: not known. Germline CDR1 is LNHDA and CDR2 is SQIVND (reference sequence). The CDR3 runs 19 residues. The trim removed 4 bases at V and 0 bases at J, leaving 13 bases unmatched.

The clonotype was recovered from a woman in her 30s with Graves' hyperthyroidism. The J gene is TRBJ2-1, the V gene TRBV19; 9 nucleotides match TRBD2. Source material: blood. The CDR3 DNA sequence: TGTGCCAGTAGTAAGGTTGGCGGGAGGGCCATAAGCTCCTACAATGAGCAGTTCTTC. Translated: CASSKVGGRAISSYNEQFF.